The rows below give T cell receptor beta chains drawn from one sample of a study of blood T cell repertoires in COVID-19. Assay used: immunoSEQ multiplex PCR; TCRdb lists only in-frame clones, some missing. This sample has 65,000 to 90,000 clones; around 84% occur once, and the top ten carry 22%. Sequencing was done on a sample of peripheral blood. These receptors all stem from an elderly woman in a cohort sampled during active or convalescent COVID-19. Both conserved end residues are part of each CDR3. The order of the fields is clone size, V gene, J gene, D gene, CDR3 protein, CDR3 DNA. A D gene is named only where the DNA matches it firmly. A clone size is listed for some rows: how often the clone was seen (once, few, many), or a class if it is expanded.

size: NA; V: TRBV11-3; J: TRBJ2-5; D: NA; CDR3: CASSLGSRTAQETQYF; DNA: TGTGCCAGCAGCTTAGGTAGTAGGACAGCGCAAGAGACCCAGTACTTC
size: once; V: TRBV9; J: TRBJ1-5; D: NA; CDR3: CASSVSPQVVSNQPQHF; DNA: TGTGCCAGCAGCGTATCCCCCCAGGTCGTTAGCAATCAGCCCCAGCATTTT
size: NA; V: TRBV19; J: TRBJ1-6; D: NA; CDR3: CASSSSEVPLHF; DNA: TGTGCCAGTAGTTCGTCGGAGGTACCCCTCCACTTT
size: NA; V: TRBV12-1; J: TRBJ2-7; D: NA; CDR3: CASSPRVYEQYF; DNA: TGTGCCAGCAGCCCCCGGGTCTACGAGCAGTACTTC
size: NA; V: TRBV6-1; J: TRBJ1-5; D: NA; CDR3: CASSESSGFFQPQHF; DNA: TGTGCCAGCAGTGAGTCCTCAGGGTTCTTTCAGCCCCAGCATTTT
size: NA; V: TRBV6-5; J: TRBJ2-1; D: NA; CDR3: CASRSAGTRYNEQFF; DNA: TGTGCCAGCAGGTCGGCTGGGACTCGCTACAATGAGCAGTTCTTC
size: NA; V: TRBV3-1/TRBV3-2; J: TRBJ2-7; D: NA; CDR3: CASSQVDEQYF; DNA: TGTGCCAGCAGCCAAGTAGACGAGCAGTACTTC
size: NA; V: TRBV15; J: TRBJ1-3; D: NA; CDR3: CATSSYGISGNTIYF; DNA: TGTGCCACCAGCAGTTACGGTATCTCTGGAAACACCATATATTTT
size: NA; V: TRBV7-8; J: TRBJ1-5; D: TRBD1; CDR3: CASSLRGQTSNQPQHF; DNA: TGTGCCAGCAGCTTAAGGGGACAGACTAGCAATCAGCCCCAGCATTTT
size: once; V: TRBV11-3; J: TRBJ2-5; D: NA; CDR3: CASSSGLPPETQYF; DNA: TGTGCCAGCAGCTCGGGACTCCCACCGGAGACCCAGTACTTC
size: NA; V: TRBV5-1; J: TRBJ2-5; D: TRBD1; CDR3: CASSLTGEVETQYF; DNA: TGCGCCAGCAGCTTGACAGGGGAAGTGGAGACCCAGTACTTC
size: NA; V: TRBV5-4; J: TRBJ1-2; D: TRBD1; CDR3: CASSPGQGNINYGYTF; DNA: TGTGCCAGCAGCCCGGGACAGGGAAACATTAACTATGGCTACACCTTC
size: few; V: TRBV11-3; J: TRBJ2-3; D: TRBD2; CDR3: CASSQYGGRGTDTQYF; DNA: TGTGCCAGCAGCCAGTACGGCGGGAGGGGCACAGATACGCAGTATTTT
size: NA; V: TRBV5-1; J: TRBJ1-1; D: NA; CDR3: CASSRDTLNTEAFF; DNA: TGCGCCAGCAGTCGGGACACACTAAACACTGAAGCTTTCTTT
size: once; V: TRBV5-1; J: TRBJ2-6; D: TRBD1; CDR3: CASAWFQGDSGANVLTF; DNA: TGCGCCAGCGCTTGGTTCCAGGGGGACTCTGGGGCCAACGTCCTGACTTTC
size: NA; V: TRBV5-1; J: TRBJ2-1; D: TRBD2; CDR3: CASSLGGTSVNNEQFF; DNA: TGCGCCAGCAGCTTGGGCGGGACTAGCGTCAACAATGAGCAGTTCTTC
size: once; V: TRBV7-2; J: TRBJ2-3; D: TRBD2; CDR3: CASSLALSGSTDTQYF; DNA: TGTGCCAGCAGCTTAGCGCTTAGCGGGAGTACAGATACGCAGTATTTT
size: NA; V: TRBV6-1; J: TRBJ1-2; D: TRBD1; CDR3: CASSEGQGFFFSYGYTF; DNA: TGTGCCAGCAGTGAGGGACAGGGGTTTTTTTTCTCCTATGGCTACACCTTC
size: NA; V: TRBV20-1; J: TRBJ1-5; D: NA; CDR3: CSASNGILGLYSNQPQHF; DNA: TGCAGTGCTAGTAATGGCATTCTGGGCCTGTATAGCAATCAGCCCCAGCATTTT
size: NA; V: TRBV30; J: TRBJ2-7; D: NA; CDR3: CACPNGAGEMGEQYF; DNA: TGTGCCTGTCCAAACGGTGCAGGGGAGATGGGGGAGCAGTACTTC
size: NA; V: TRBV15; J: TRBJ1-1; D: TRBD1; CDR3: CATSRETGTENTEAFF; DNA: TGTGCCACCAGCAGAGAAACCGGGACAGAGAACACTGAAGCTTTCTTT
size: NA; V: TRBV7-8; J: TRBJ1-1; D: TRBD1; CDR3: CASSLAGTGTEAFF; DNA: TGTGCCAGCAGCTTAGCAGGGACAGGGACTGAAGCTTTCTTT
size: NA; V: TRBV5-1; J: TRBJ1-1; D: NA; CDR3: CASSLGQTNTEAFF; DNA: TGCGCCAGCAGCTTGGGACAGACGAACACTGAAGCTTTCTTT
size: once; V: TRBV5-1; J: TRBJ1-5; D: NA; CDR3: CASSSEGYSNQPQHF; DNA: TGCGCCAGCAGCTCCGAGGGTTATAGCAATCAGCCCCAGCATTTT
size: NA; V: TRBV30; J: TRBJ1-1; D: NA; CDR3: CAWSVLTNTEAFF; DNA: TGTGCCTGGAGTGTACTAACGAACACTGAAGCTTTCTTT
size: NA; V: TRBV21-1; J: TRBJ2-2; D: NA; CDR3: CASRTFGSTGELFF; DNA: TGTGCCAGCAGAACTTTTGGGAGCACCGGGGAGCTGTTTTTT
size: NA; V: TRBV9; J: TRBJ2-3; D: NA; CDR3: CASIGREGDTQYF; DNA: TGTGCCAGCATTGGTCGAGAGGGAGATACGCAGTATTTT
size: NA; V: TRBV6-6; J: TRBJ1-1; D: NA; CDR3: CASSPVNTEAFF; DNA: TGTGCCAGCAGTCCCGTCAACACTGAAGCTTTCTTT
size: NA; V: TRBV19; J: TRBJ1-5; D: NA; CDR3: CASSIGSGFQPQHF; DNA: TGTGCCAGTAGTATTGGGTCAGGGTTTCAGCCCCAGCATTTT
size: NA; V: TRBV5-6; J: TRBJ1-1; D: NA; CDR3: CASSYSMWRNTEAFF; DNA: TGTGCCAGCAGCTATAGTATGTGGAGGAACACTGAAGCTTTCTTT
size: NA; V: TRBV4-2; J: TRBJ2-2; D: TRBD2; CDR3: CASSLEAIAGTGRELFF; DNA: TGTGCCAGCAGCCTTGAGGCCATAGCGGGGACTGGCAGGGAGCTGTTTTTT
size: NA; V: TRBV6-4; J: TRBJ2-2; D: TRBD2; CDR3: CASRRLAGDNTGELFF; DNA: TGTGCCAGCCGCCGACTAGCGGGAGATAACACCGGGGAGCTGTTTTTT
size: NA; V: TRBV5-1; J: TRBJ2-5; D: NA; CDR3: CASSLGPGETQYF; DNA: TGCGCCAGCAGCTTGGGACCGGGAGAGACCCAGTACTTC
size: once; V: TRBV30; J: TRBJ1-2; D: NA; CDR3: CAWSVLPRGYTF; DNA: TGTGCCTGGAGTGTCTTACCCCGGGGCTACACCTTC
size: NA; V: TRBV7-2; J: TRBJ1-1; D: TRBD1; CDR3: CASSRNLRQGTEAFF; DNA: TGTGCCAGCAGCCGCAACTTAAGACAGGGTACCGAAGCTTTCTTT
size: NA; V: TRBV19; J: TRBJ1-5; D: TRBD1; CDR3: CASSMGQGASRQPQHF; DNA: TGTGCCAGTAGTATGGGGCAGGGGGCGTCGCGGCAGCCCCAGCATTTT
size: NA; V: TRBV5-1; J: TRBJ2-3; D: NA; CDR3: CASSYSGSTDTQYF; DNA: TGCGCCAGCAGCTACTCAGGCAGCACAGATACGCAGTATTTT
size: NA; V: TRBV29-1; J: TRBJ1-1; D: TRBD1; CDR3: CSADRGRTEAFF; DNA: TGCAGCGCCGACAGGGGGCGCACTGAAGCTTTCTTT
size: NA; V: TRBV7-3; J: TRBJ2-7; D: TRBD1; CDR3: CASSSVGQGVEQYF; DNA: TGTGCCAGCAGCTCAGTGGGACAGGGGGTTGAGCAGTACTTC
size: few; V: TRBV6-5; J: TRBJ2-1; D: TRBD1; CDR3: CASSRDSNEQFF; DNA: TGTGCCAGCAGCCGGGACAGCAATGAGCAGTTCTTC
size: few; V: TRBV11-2; J: TRBJ2-7; D: NA; CDR3: CASSPTGTGSYEQYF; DNA: TGTGCCAGCAGTCCCACAGGGACGGGATCCTACGAGCAGTACTTC
size: NA; V: TRBV11-1; J: TRBJ2-1; D: TRBD2; CDR3: CASSWTSGGNEQFF; DNA: TGTGCCAGCAGCTGGACTAGCGGGGGCAATGAGCAGTTCTTC
size: NA; V: TRBV29-1; J: TRBJ1-1; D: TRBD1; CDR3: CSVELGQGITEAFF; DNA: TGCAGCGTTGAGTTGGGACAGGGGATCACTGAAGCTTTCTTT
size: NA; V: TRBV4-1; J: TRBJ2-2; D: NA; CDR3: CASSQGGIGELFF; DNA: TGCGCCAGCAGCCAGGGGGGAATCGGGGAGCTGTTTTTT
size: once; V: TRBV15; J: TRBJ2-1; D: TRBD2; CDR3: CATSREAGGTNEQFF; DNA: TGTGCCACCAGCAGAGAAGCGGGAGGGACCAATGAGCAGTTCTTC
size: NA; V: TRBV6-6; J: TRBJ2-5; D: TRBD1; CDR3: CASSLRETGLGETQYF; DNA: TGTGCCAGCAGTTTAAGGGAGACAGGGTTAGGGGAGACCCAGTACTTC
size: NA; V: TRBV2; J: TRBJ1-5; D: NA; CDR3: CASAGTSGSQPQHF; DNA: TGTGCCAGCGCCGGGACAAGTGGCTCTCAGCCCCAGCATTTT
size: NA; V: TRBV4-2; J: TRBJ1-2; D: NA; CDR3: CASSQEENNYGYTF; DNA: TGTGCCAGCAGCCAAGAAGAGAATAACTATGGCTACACCTTC
size: NA; V: TRBV5-1; J: TRBJ2-3; D: TRBD2; CDR3: CASSSQTSGSTDTQYF; DNA: TGCGCCAGCAGCTCCCAGACTAGCGGGAGCACAGATACGCAGTATTTT
size: NA; V: TRBV11-2; J: TRBJ2-1; D: NA; CDR3: CASSLAPTAYNEQFF; DNA: TGTGCCAGCAGCTTAGCCCCCACTGCCTACAATGAGCAGTTCTTC
size: NA; V: TRBV30; J: TRBJ2-1; D: NA; CDR3: CAGNRVGSYNEQFF; DNA: TGTGCCGGAAACAGGGTTGGCTCCTACAATGAGCAGTTCTTC
size: NA; V: TRBV18; J: TRBJ1-1; D: NA; CDR3: CASSPLSGEAEAFF; DNA: TGTGCCAGCTCACCTTTGTCTGGAGAGGCTGAAGCTTTCTTT
size: few; V: TRBV5-1; J: TRBJ2-5; D: NA; CDR3: CASSPEGEGTQYF; DNA: TGCGCCAGCAGCCCCGAGGGGGAGGGGACGCAGTACTTC